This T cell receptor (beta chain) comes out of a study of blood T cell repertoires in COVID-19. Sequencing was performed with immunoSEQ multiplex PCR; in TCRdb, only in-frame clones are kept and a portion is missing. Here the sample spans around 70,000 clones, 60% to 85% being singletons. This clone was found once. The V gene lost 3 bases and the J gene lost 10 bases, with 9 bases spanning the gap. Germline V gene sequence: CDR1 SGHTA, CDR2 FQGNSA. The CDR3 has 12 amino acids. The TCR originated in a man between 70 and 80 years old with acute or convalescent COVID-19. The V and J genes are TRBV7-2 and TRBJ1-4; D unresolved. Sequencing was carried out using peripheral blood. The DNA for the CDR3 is TGTGCCAGCAGCTTTGACTCGCGAAAACTGTTTTTT. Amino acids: CASSFDSRKLFF.